This T cell receptor (beta chain) appears in the sequencing data of a study of blood T cell repertoires in COVID-19. Assay: immunoSEQ multiplex PCR; the TCRdb copy retains only in-frame clones and omits some. The table lists about 130,000 clones, approximately 80% of them singletons. This CDR3 spans 16 amino acids. Germline loops: CDR1 LGHNA, CDR2 YNFKEQ. Trimming left V 4 bases short and J 2 bases short, with 17 bases between. The sequence derives from a woman aged 60-75 years with acute or convalescent COVID-19. The sequenced material came from peripheral blood. The chain recombines TRBV4-2 with TRBJ2-5, with a possible D match to TRBD2 (5 bases). Written as DNA, the CDR3 is TGTGCCAGCAGCCCTCAAGCAGGAGGTGTTCAAGAGACCCAGTACTTC. Residues: CASSPQAGGVQETQYF.